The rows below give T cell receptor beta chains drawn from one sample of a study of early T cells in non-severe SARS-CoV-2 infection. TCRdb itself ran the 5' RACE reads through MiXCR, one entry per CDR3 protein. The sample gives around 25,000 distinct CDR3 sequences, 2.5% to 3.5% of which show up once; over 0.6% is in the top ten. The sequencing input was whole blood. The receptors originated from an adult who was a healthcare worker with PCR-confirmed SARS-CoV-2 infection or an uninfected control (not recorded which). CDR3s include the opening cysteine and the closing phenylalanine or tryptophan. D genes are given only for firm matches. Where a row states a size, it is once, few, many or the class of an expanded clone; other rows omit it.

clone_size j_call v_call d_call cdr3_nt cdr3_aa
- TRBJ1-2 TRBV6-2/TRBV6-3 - TGTGCCAGCAGTTACTCCGGATTCGGGGGCTACACCTTC CASSYSGFGGYTF
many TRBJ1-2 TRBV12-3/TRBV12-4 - TGTGCCAGCAGTTCGCGCTACTATGGCTACACCTTC CASSSRYYGYTF
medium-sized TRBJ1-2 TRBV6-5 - TGTGCCAGCAGTTACGGACTCACGGGCTTGAATGGCTACACCTTC CASSYGLTGLNGYTF
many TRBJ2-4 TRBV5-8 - TGTGCCAGCAGCTTAGGACAGCCTTTTTTAGCCAAAAACATTCAGTACTTC CASSLGQPFLAKNIQYF
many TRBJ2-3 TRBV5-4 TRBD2 TGTGCCAGCAGCTCCAGGACTAGCTCGGCTGATACGCAGTATTTT CASSSRTSSADTQYF
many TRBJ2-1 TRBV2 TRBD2 TGTGCCAGCAGGAAATCTAGCGGGGGGAGTTCCTACAATGAGCAGTTCTTC CASRKSSGGSSYNEQFF
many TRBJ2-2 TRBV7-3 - TGTGCCAGCAGCTTAACTGACATAACCGCGAACACCGGGGAGCTGTTTTTT CASSLTDITANTGELFF
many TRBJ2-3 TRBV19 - TGTGCCAGCAGGGACTTCCAAATCACAGATACGCAGTATTTT CASRDFQITDTQYF
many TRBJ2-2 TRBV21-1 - TGTGCCAGCAGCCTGATTATCGGGACAGGCCAGTTCTTGACGAACACCGGGGAGCTGTTTTTT CASSLIIGTGQFLTNTGELFF
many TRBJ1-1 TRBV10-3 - TGTGCCATCAGGAGTGGGACCGGGGGCACTGAAGCTTTCTTT CAIRSGTGGTEAFF
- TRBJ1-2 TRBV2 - TGTGCCAGCACCACCGGGACTCTCTATGGCTACACCTTC CASTTGTLYGYTF
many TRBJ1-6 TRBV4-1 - TGCGCCAGCAGCCAAGTCGTTCAGGGTTCACCCCTCCACTTT CASSQVVQGSPLHF
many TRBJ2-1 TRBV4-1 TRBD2 TGCGCCAGCAGCCAAGAGTGGAGCGGGGGGCCTTACAATGAGCAGTTCTTC CASSQEWSGGPYNEQFF
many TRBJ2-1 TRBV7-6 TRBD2 TGTGCCAGCAGCTTCGGCGGGGGGACCTACAATGAGCAGTTCTTC CASSFGGGTYNEQFF
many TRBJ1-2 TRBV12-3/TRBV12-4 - TGTGCCAGCAGTTTGTACAGAACCTATGGCTACACCTTC CASSLYRTYGYTF
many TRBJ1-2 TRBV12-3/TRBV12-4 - TGTGCCAGCAGTTTGGTATCCGGGCCAGGGCGCTTCTATGGCTACACCTTC CASSLVSGPGRFYGYTF
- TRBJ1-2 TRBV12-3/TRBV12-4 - TGTGCCAGCAGCCGGGACATGAACGGCGGCTACACCTTC CASSRDMNGGYTF
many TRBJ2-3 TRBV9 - TGTGCCAGCAGCGTAGCTGGGGCCGATACGCAGTATTTT CASSVAGADTQYF
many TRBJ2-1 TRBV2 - TGTGCCAGCAGACAGGAGAAGTATGAGCAGTTCTTC CASRQEKYEQFF
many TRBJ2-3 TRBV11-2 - TGTGCCAGCACACCAGCAATGCACCGAGCTTACGACGGACAGAGCACAGATACGCAGTATTTT CASTPAMHRAYDGQSTDTQYF
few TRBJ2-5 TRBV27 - TGTGCCAGCAGAGGACTGGGGCACACGTCGGAGACCCAGTACTTC CASRGLGHTSETQYF
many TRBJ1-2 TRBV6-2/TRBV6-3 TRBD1 TGTGCCACGGGTGGACAGGGCAACTATGGCTACACCTTC CATGGQGNYGYTF
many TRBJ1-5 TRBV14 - TGTGCCAGCAGCCAAAGCGGGAATCAGCCCCAGCATTTT CASSQSGNQPQHF
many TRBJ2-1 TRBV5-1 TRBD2 TGCGCCAGCAGCGAAAGACTAGCTTCCTACAATGAGCAGTTCTTC CASSERLASYNEQFF
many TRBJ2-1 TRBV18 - TGTGCCAGCTCACCATCTAACCAAAGAACACCAAACAATGAGCAGTTCTTC CASSPSNQRTPNNEQFF
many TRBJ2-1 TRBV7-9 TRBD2 TGTGCCAGCAGCCGTACTAGCGGCTCCTACAATGAGCAGTTCTTC CASSRTSGSYNEQFF
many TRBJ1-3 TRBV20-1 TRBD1 TGCAGTGCTGTGCAGGGGGCTGGAGGAAACACCATATATTTT CSAVQGAGGNTIYF
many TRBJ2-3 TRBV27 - TGTGCCAGCAGTTTATTTCTAGACAGGACCACAGATACGCAGTATTTT CASSLFLDRTTDTQYF
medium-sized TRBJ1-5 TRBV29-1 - TGCAGCGTTGACCCTACCCATAGCAATCAGCCCCAGCATTTT CSVDPTHSNQPQHF
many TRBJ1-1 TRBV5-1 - TGCGCCAGCAGCTTGGGGGTTGAAGCTTTCTTT CASSLGVEAFF
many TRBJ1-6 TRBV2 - TGTGCCAGCAAGCGCGCTGACCTCCGCTCCTATAATTCACCCCTCCACTTT CASKRADLRSYNSPLHF
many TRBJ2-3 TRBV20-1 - TGCAGTGCTAACCGACCCAGCACCGCAGATACGCAGTATTTT CSANRPSTADTQYF
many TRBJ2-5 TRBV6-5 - TGTGCCAGCAGTTACTCGATTCCGGGGGCGCAGGGGACCCAGTACTTC CASSYSIPGAQGTQYF
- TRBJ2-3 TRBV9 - TGTGCCAGCAGCCCCAACCAGTGGGATACGCAGTATTTT CASSPNQWDTQYF
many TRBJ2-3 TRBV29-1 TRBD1 TGCAGCGTATACCCCGCCGGGACAGGGCGCACAGATACGCAGTATTTT CSVYPAGTGRTDTQYF
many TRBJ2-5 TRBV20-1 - TGCAGTGCTAGACGCGGGGAAGAGACCCAGTACTTC CSARRGEETQYF
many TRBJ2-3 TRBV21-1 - TGTGCCAGCAGCCACTATACTGGGAGCCCCACAGATACGCAGTATTTT CASSHYTGSPTDTQYF
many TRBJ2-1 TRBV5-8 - TGTGCCAGCAGCTTCTCTACTAGCAATGAGCAGTTCTTC CASSFSTSNEQFF
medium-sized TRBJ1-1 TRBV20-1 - TGCAGTGCTAGAGCTTCCAAGGGACTGCTTACTGAAGCTTTCTTT CSARASKGLLTEAFF
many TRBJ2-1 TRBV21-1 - TGTGCCAGCAGCAAAGTTGTAGAGCCTCGGACCTCCTACAATGAGCAGTTCTTC CASSKVVEPRTSYNEQFF
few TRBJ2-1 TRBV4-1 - TGCGCCAGCACCAAGGACCCCCCAGGGTCCGGCCACAATGAGCAGTTCTTC CASTKDPPGSGHNEQFF
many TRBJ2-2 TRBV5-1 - TGCGCCAGCAGCTTGCGTACGGGGGCGCAGGGGGAGCTGTTTTTT CASSLRTGAQGELFF